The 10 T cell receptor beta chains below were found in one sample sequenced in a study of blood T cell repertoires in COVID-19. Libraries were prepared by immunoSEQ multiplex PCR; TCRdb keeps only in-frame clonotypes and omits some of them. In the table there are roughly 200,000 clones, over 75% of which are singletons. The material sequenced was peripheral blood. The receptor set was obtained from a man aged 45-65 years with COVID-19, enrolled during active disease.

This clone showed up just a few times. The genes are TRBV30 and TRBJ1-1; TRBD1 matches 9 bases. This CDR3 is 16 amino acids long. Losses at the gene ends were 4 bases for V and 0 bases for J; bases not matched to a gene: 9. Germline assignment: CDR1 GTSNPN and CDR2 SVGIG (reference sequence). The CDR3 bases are TGTGCCTGGACCCCGGGACAGGGCCCAATGAACACTGAAGCTTTCTTT. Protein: CAWTPGQGPMNTEAFF. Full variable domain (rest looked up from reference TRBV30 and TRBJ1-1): SQTIHQWPATLVQPVGSPLSLECTVEGTSNPNLYWYRQAAGRGLQLLFYSVGIGQISSEVPQNLSASRPQDRQFILSSKKLLLSDSGFYLCAWTPGQGPMNTEAFFGQGTRLTVV.

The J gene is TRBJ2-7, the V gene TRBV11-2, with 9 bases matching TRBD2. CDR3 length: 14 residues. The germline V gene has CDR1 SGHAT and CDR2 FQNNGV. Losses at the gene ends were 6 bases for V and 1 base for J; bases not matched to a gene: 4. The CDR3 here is CASSTSGYSYEQYF. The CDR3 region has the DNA TGTGCCAGCAGTACTAGCGGGTATTCCTACGAGCAGTACTTC.

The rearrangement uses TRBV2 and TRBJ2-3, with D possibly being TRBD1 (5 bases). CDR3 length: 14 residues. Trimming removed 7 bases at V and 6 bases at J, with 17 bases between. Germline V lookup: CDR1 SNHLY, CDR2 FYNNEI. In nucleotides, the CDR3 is TGTGCCAGCAAGGGCAGGGAATTAGGCGATACGCAGTATTTT. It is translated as CASKGRELGDTQYF.

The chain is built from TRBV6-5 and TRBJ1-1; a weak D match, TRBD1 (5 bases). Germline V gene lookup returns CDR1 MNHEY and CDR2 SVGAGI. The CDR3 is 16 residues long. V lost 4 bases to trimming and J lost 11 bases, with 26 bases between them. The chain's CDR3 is CASSSRPTGTTYVAFF. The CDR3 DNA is TGTGCCAGCAGTTCTCGCCCCACGGGGACTACTTACGTGGCTTTCTTT.

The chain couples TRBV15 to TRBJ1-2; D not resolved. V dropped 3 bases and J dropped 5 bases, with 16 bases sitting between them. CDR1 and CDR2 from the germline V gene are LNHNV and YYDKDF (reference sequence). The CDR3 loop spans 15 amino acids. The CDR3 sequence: CATSSPGEGSYGYTF. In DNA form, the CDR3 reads TGTGCCACCAGCAGCCCTGGGGAGGGCTCATATGGCTACACCTTC.

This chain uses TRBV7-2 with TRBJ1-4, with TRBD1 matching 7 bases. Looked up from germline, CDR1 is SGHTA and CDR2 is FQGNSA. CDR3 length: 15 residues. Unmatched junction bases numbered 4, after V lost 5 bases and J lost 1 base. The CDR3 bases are TGTGCCAGCAGCCGCGCAGGGGGAACTAATGAAAAACTGTTTTTT. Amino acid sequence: CASSRAGGTNEKLFF.

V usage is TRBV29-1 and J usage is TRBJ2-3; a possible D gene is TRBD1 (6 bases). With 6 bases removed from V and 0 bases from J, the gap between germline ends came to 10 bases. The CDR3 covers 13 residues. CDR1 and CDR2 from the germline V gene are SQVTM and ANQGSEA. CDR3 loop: CSVSGHSTDTQYF. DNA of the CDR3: TGCAGCGTCTCGGGACACAGCACAGATACGCAGTATTTT.

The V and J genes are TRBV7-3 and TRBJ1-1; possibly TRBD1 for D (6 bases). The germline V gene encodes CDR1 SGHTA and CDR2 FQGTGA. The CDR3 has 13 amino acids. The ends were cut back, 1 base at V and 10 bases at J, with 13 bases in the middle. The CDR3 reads CASSLIPSGVAFF. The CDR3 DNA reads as TGTGCCAGCAGCTTAATTCCGTCAGGGGTAGCTTTCTTT. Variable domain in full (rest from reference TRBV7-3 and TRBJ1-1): GAGVSQTPSNKVTEKGKYVELRCDPISGHTALYWYRQSLGQGPEFLIYFQGTGAADDSGLPNDRFFAVRPEGSVSTLKIQRTERGDSAVYLCASSLIPSGVAFFGQGTRLTVV.

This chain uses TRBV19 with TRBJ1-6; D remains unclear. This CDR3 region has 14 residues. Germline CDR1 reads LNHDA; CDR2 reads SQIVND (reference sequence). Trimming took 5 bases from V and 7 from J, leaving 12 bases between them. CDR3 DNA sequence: TGTGCCAGTAGTCTTGAGGACTCCAATTCACCCCTCCACTTT. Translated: CASSLEDSNSPLHF. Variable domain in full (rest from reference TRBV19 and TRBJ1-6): DGGITQSPKYLFRKEGQNVTLSCEQNLNHDAMYWYRQDPGQGLRLIYYSQIVNDFQKGDIAEGYSVSREKKESFPLTVTSAQKNPTAFYLCASSLEDSNSPLHFGNGTRLTVT.

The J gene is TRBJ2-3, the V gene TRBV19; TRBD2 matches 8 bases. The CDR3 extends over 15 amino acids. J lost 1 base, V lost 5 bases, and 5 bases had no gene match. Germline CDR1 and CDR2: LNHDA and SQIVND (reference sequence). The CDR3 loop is CASSDGGAGTDTQYF. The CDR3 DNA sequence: TGTGCCAGTAGTGACGGGGGGGCTGGCACAGATACGCAGTATTTT. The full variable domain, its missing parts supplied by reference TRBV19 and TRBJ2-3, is DGGITQSPKYLFRKEGQNVTLSCEQNLNHDAMYWYRQDPGQGLRLIYYSQIVNDFQKGDIAEGYSVSREKKESFPLTVTSAQKNPTAFYLCASSDGGAGTDTQYFGPGTRLTVL.